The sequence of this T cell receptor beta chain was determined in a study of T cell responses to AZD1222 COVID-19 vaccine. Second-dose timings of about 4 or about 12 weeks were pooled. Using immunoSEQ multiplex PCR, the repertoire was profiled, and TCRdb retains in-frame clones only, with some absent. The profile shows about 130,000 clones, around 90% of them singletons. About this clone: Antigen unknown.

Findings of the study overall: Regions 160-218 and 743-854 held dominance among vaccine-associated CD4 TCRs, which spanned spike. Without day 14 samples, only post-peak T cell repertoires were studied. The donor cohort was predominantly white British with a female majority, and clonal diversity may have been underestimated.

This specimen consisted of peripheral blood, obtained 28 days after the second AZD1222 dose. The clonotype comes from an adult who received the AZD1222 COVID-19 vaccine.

Here the CDR3 reads CASSLGWETQYF. The CDR3 DNA reads as TGTGCCAGCAGCTTAGGGTGGGAGACCCAGTACTTC. This chain connects TRBV7-9 to TRBJ2-5; unclear D gene. Trimming took off 1 base at V and 5 bases at J, with 5 bases between the two ends. The CDR3 covers 12 residues. CDR1 and CDR2 from the germline V gene are SEHNR and FQNEAQ (reference sequence).